The 11 T cell receptor beta chains presented below share a single source sample, sequenced in a study of T cell responses to AZD1222 COVID-19 vaccine. The protocol was immunoSEQ multiplex PCR, while the TCRdb copy is restricted to in-frame clones and leaves out a portion. The sample carries more than 80,000 clones, approximately 90% recorded once. Sequenced here: peripheral blood, sampled 28 days after the second AZD1222 dose. The receptors stem from an adult who received the AZD1222 COVID-19 vaccine.

The chain is built from TRBV15 and TRBJ2-5; D is unresolved. Germline V gene data show CDR1 as LNHNV and CDR2 as YYDKDF (reference sequence). The V end was cut by 0 bases, the J end by 5 bases, with 16 bases between. CDR3 length: 16 amino acids. The CDR3 is CATSRDLDPVAETQYF. The CDR3, as DNA: TGTGCCACCAGCAGAGATCTGGACCCGGTCGCGGAGACCCAGTACTTC.

V is TRBV5-1 and J is TRBJ1-1; D possibly corresponds to TRBD1 (5 bases). Trimming left V 0 bases short and J 1 base short, with 10 bases between. The CDR3 has 15 residues. Germline values: CDR1 SGHRS, CDR2 YFSETQ. The CDR3 bases are TGCGCCAGCAGCTTGGTCCAGGGCCCGAACACTGAAGCTTTCTTT. Translation: CASSLVQGPNTEAFF.

V gene TRBV7-3 combines with J gene TRBJ2-3, with D tentatively TRBD2 (6 bases). Per the germline V gene, CDR1 is SGHTA and CDR2 is FQGTGA. Trimming removed 5 bases at V and 4 bases at J, with 19 bases between. The CDR3 has 16 residues. CDR3 DNA sequence: TGTGCCAGCAGCCTGGAGGGCTTGGGGGGTGCAGATACGCAGTATTTT. Translating it yields CASSLEGLGGADTQYF.

This sequence joins TRBV7-9 and TRBJ1-1; D not resolved. Germline V lookup: CDR1 SEHNR, CDR2 FQNEAQ (reference sequence). CDR3 size: 14 residues. Trimming cost V 5 bases and J 1 base, with 11 bases left between them. Written as DNA, the CDR3 is TGTGCCAGCAGCCCGAAACGGACGAACACTGAAGCTTTCTTT. It is translated as CASSPKRTNTEAFF.

This clone appeared a single time. CDR3: CASRPVGGSIRLHF. CDR3 in DNA: TGTGCCAGCAGACCGGTGGGGGGATCCATCCGCCTCCACTTT. The chain recombines TRBV5-8 with TRBJ1-6; a possible D gene is TRBD1 (5 bases). Germline V lookup: CDR1 SGHTS, CDR2 YDEGEE. Trimming removed 5 bases at V and 15 bases at J, with 21 bases between. This CDR3 is 14 amino acids long.

This chain connects TRBV15 to TRBJ1-1; D might be TRBD1 (5 bases). This CDR3 spans 15 amino acids. Trimming took off 0 bases at V and 0 bases at J, with 8 bases between the two ends. CDR1 and CDR2 (germline): LNHNV, YYDKDF (reference sequence). The CDR3 region is CATSRDRQLNTEAFF. CDR3 bases: TGTGCCACCAGCAGAGATCGACAGTTGAACACTGAAGCTTTCTTT.

This chain joins TRBV2 and TRBJ1-1; 11 positions agree with TRBD1. The J segment lost 4 bases and the V segment lost 6 bases, leaving 7 bases of the junction unmatched. This CDR3 has 15 amino acids. CDR1 and CDR2 from the germline V gene are SNHLY and FYNNEI. CDR3 in amino acids: CASRRGQGAGTEAFF. The CDR3 nucleotides are TGTGCCAGCAGACGCGGACAGGGGGCCGGCACTGAAGCTTTCTTT.

V and J are TRBV3-1 (or the pseudogene TRBV3-2) and TRBJ1-1, with 7 nucleotides matching TRBD1. The V gene end was trimmed by 5 bases and the J gene end by 4 bases; junction bases not matched to a gene: 4. The CDR3 extends over 13 amino acids. CDR1 is LGHDT and CDR2 is YNNKEL in the germline V gene (reference sequence). The CDR3: CASSSPGGTEAFF. CDR3 DNA sequence: TGTGCCAGCAGCAGCCCAGGGGGCACTGAAGCTTTCTTT.

The genes are TRBV7-9 and TRBJ1-4, with TRBD1 as a possible D gene (5 bases). CDR3 length equals 13 residues. Germline V gene lookup returns CDR1 SEHNR and CDR2 FQNEAQ (reference sequence). Trimming left V 1 base short and J 10 bases short, with 10 bases between. The CDR3 here is CASSLEGSGKLFF. The CDR3 DNA sequence: TGTGCCAGCAGCTTAGAGGGGAGCGGAAAACTGTTTTTT. The whole variable domain, remainder taken from reference TRBV7-9 and TRBJ1-4, is DTGVSQNPRHKITKRGQNVTFRCDPISEHNRLYWYRQTLGQGPEFLTYFQNEAQLEKSRLLSDRFSAERPKGSFSTLEIQRTEQGDSAMYLCASSLEGSGKLFFGSGTQLSVL.

This chain uses TRBV6-1 with TRBJ1-5; the D gene is possibly TRBD1 (5 bases). This CDR3 has 15 amino acids. Trimming shortened V by 2 bases and J by 0 bases, and 8 bases separated the two germline ends. The germline gives CDR1 MNHNS, CDR2 SASEGT. The CDR3 nucleotides read TGTGCCAGCAGTGAACGACAGTATAGCAATCAGCCCCAGCATTTT. Its translation is CASSERQYSNQPQHF.

V and J are TRBV5-1 and TRBJ2-7; 8 bases are a match to TRBD1. With V trimmed by 4 bases and J by 4 bases, 7 bases remained unmatched. CDR1 and CDR2 from the germline V gene are SGHRS and YFSETQ. The CDR3 has 14 residues. CDR3 region: CASSTRTGQYEQYF. Written as DNA, the CDR3 is TGCGCCAGCAGCACGCGGACAGGGCAATACGAGCAGTACTTC.